This TCR beta chain was profiled in a study of OX40 agonist ivuxolimab in advanced cancers. The overall study: Given to patients was ivuxolimab, an agonistic anti-OX40 (CD134) antibody. Broader study findings: With doses of 0.1 to 3.0 mg/kg, CD4+ and CD8+ blood T cells had undergone clonal expansion by week 6. Expanded clones tended on average to be more numerous among CD8+ T cells than CD4+.

J gave up 14 bases and V 3 bases, and 9 bases lay outside the gene matches. Germline lookup yields CDR1 MRHNA and CDR2 SNTAGT. This CDR3 is built from 13 residues. Details on this clone: Antigen specificity is unknown.

The data were produced by immunoSEQ multiplex PCR, yet TCRdb's version contains in-frame clones alone and is incomplete. The data hold about 100,000 clones, with roughly 93% observed a single time. The source is an adult with an advanced solid tumor such as melanoma, head and neck, liver or kidney cancer. The rearrangement joins TRBV6-4 to TRBJ1-4; 7 bases match TRBD1. Sequenced material: CD4+ or CD8+ T cells sorted from blood, taken in a trial of the OX40 agonist ivuxolimab. Written as DNA, the CDR3 is TGTGCCAGCAGTGAACCAGACAGGGAGGGTCTGTTTTTT. The encoded protein is CASSEPDREGLFF.